The 12 T cell receptor beta chains listed next were all sequenced from one sample in a study of shared clonotypes between healthy human individuals. Only in-frame clones appear in the TCRdb table, and some are missing; sequencing was by immunoSEQ multiplex PCR. Of around 990,000 clones listed, approximately 77% are singletons. Sequencing used memory CD4+ T cells from PBMCs. Subset indicated: CD45RA-negative fraction. These receptor sequences come from a man between 18 and 29 years old in good health. Some clones in this sample may be carry-over from other donors' samples.

The V call is TRBV5-4, the J call TRBJ2-5; D remains ambiguous. CDR1 is SGHNT, CDR2 YYREEE, per germline (reference sequence). Between the trimmed V and J ends, which lost 4 bases and 0 bases, there was a span of 10 bases. The CDR3 spans 14 residues. CDR3 DNA: TGTGCCAGCAGCATACCAACCGACCAAGAGACCCAGTACTTC. Translation gives CASSIPTDQETQYF.

The chain recombines TRBV28 with TRBJ2-3; the match to TRBD2 covers 11 bases. Germline assignment: CDR1 MDHEN and CDR2 SYDVKM. Trimming at V came to 5 bases and at J to 4 bases, leaving 5 bases not matched to a gene. The length of the CDR3 is 15 residues. CDR3 DNA: TGTGCCAGCAGTCCACTAGCGGGAGAAGCAGATACGCAGTATTTT. Amino acid sequence: CASSPLAGEADTQYF.

This clone was picked up one time. The gene calls are TRBV30 and TRBJ2-5; TRBD2 agrees at 10 bases. The germline CDR1 and CDR2 sequences are GTSNPN and SVGIG (reference sequence). The CDR3 totals 16 residues. V lost 3 bases and J lost 3; bases outside the gene matches: 10. CDR3 region: CAWSQAGGPGEETQYF. The CDR3 bases are TGTGCCTGGAGCCAAGCGGGAGGGCCAGGAGAAGAGACCCAGTACTTC. Together with reference TRBV30 and TRBJ2-5, the CDR3 gives the full variable domain: SQTIHQWPATLVQPVGSPLSLECTVEGTSNPNLYWYRQAAGRGLQLLFYSVGIGQISSEVPQNLSASRPQDRQFILSSKKLLLSDSGFYLCAWSQAGGPGEETQYFGPGTRLLVL.

The rearrangement uses TRBV5-4 and TRBJ2-4; D could derive from TRBD1 or TRBD2 (5 bases each). Germline-derived CDR1 and CDR2 are SGHNT and YYREEE (reference sequence). V gave up 4 bases and J gave up 9 bases, with 20 bases separating them. The CDR3 loop spans 15 amino acids. CDR3 residues: CASSVRGPLSSIQYF. The CDR3 bases are TGTGCCAGCAGCGTCCGGGGCCCCCTCAGCAGCATTCAGTACTTC.

J is TRBJ1-2 and V is TRBV6-5; D is uncertain. The CDR3 spans 14 residues. In germline, CDR1 is MNHEY, CDR2 SVGAGI. Trimming took 2 bases from V and 8 from J, leaving 15 bases between them. CDR3 DNA sequence: TGTGCCAGCAGTTACATTGACACCTCGGAAGGCTACACCTTC. Its protein product is CASSYIDTSEGYTF.

Regarding this clone: Other nucleotide sequences in the sample specify the same CDR3. In nucleotides, the CDR3 is TGTGCCAGCTCACCTCTGGGACAGGGGTCTAATCAGCCCCAGCATTTT. Its protein is CASSPLGQGSNQPQHF. This rearrangement joins TRBV18 to TRBJ1-5, with TRBD1 matching over 10 bases. J was trimmed by 4 bases and V by 3 bases; bases with no gene match: 6. CDR3 size: 16 residues. CDR1 is KGHSH and CDR2 is LQKENI in the germline V gene.

This chain connects TRBV9 to TRBJ2-7; 7 nucleotides match TRBD1. V lost 3 bases, J lost 3 bases, and 9 bases stayed unmatched. The CDR3 totals 15 residues. Per germline, CDR1 SGDLS and CDR2 YYNGEE. The CDR3 DNA reads TGTGCCAGCAGCGCCTCCGGGACAGTCGGCTACGAGCAGTACTTC. This codes for CASSASGTVGYEQYF. The complete variable domain, with remaining parts taken from reference TRBV9 and TRBJ2-7, reads DSGVTQTPKHLITATGQRVTLRCSPRSGDLSVYWYQQSLDQGLQFLIQYYNGEERAKGNILERFSAQQFPDLHSELNLSSLELGDSALYFCASSASGTVGYEQYFGPGTRLTVT.

The chain uses TRBV19 and TRBJ2-6; D gene ambiguous. The V and J ends lost 6 bases and 4 bases respectively, with 13 bases between them. This CDR3 has 15 amino acids. Germline V gene lookup returns CDR1 LNHDA and CDR2 SQIVND (reference sequence). CDR3 nucleotide sequence: TGTGCCAGTAGACGAATCGAATTAGGGGCCAACGTCCTGACTTTC. Encoded protein: CASRRIELGANVLTF. Full variable domain (remainder filled in from reference TRBV19 and TRBJ2-6): DGGITQSPKYLFRKEGQNVTLSCEQNLNHDAMYWYRQDPGQGLRLIYYSQIVNDFQKGDIAEGYSVSREKKESFPLTVTSAQKNPTAFYLCASRRIELGANVLTFGAGSRLTVL.

Of note for this clone: One end of the junction does not line up with germline, which may come from a read error. This chain uses TRBV2 with TRBJ2-5; 11 bases line up with TRBD1. The CDR3 sequence is 11 residues long. Germline CDR1 SNHLY, CDR2 FYNNEI. The CDR3 nucleotides are TGTGCCAGCAGCCCCGGGACAGGGGGGAACTTC. As protein: CASSPGTGGNF. Full variable domain (outside the CDR3, taken from reference TRBV2 and TRBJ2-5): EPEVTQTPSHQVTQMGQEVILRCVPISNHLYFYWYRQILGQKVEFLVSFYNNEISEKSEIFDDQFSVERPDGSNFTLKIRSTKLEDSAMYFCASSPGTGGNFGPGTRLLVL.

This clone was picked up a small number of times. The rearrangement joins TRBV4-3 to TRBJ2-3, with 14 bases that match TRBD2. Germline CDR1 and CDR2: LGHNA and YSLEER. Trimming at V came to 0 bases and at J to 3 bases, leaving 8 bases not matched to a gene. CDR3 length equals 19 residues. CDR3 nucleotide sequence: TGCGCCAGCAGCCAAGATGCGGGACTAGCGGGAGAGGCGACAGATACGCAGTATTTT. Protein product: CASSQDAGLAGEATDTQYF.

Concerning this clone itself: A much larger clone sits a single nucleotide away, making a read error possible. The genes are TRBV5-4 and TRBJ1-5, with D uncertain. Trimming shortened V by 3 bases and J by 3 bases, and 1 base separated the two germline ends. This CDR3 comprises 11 residues. Per germline, CDR1 SGHNT and CDR2 YYREEE (reference sequence). CDR3 in amino acids: CASSSNQPQHF. The CDR3 nucleotides are TGTGCCAGCAGCTCCAATCAGCCCCAGCATTTT.

Here the CDR3 reads CSVFQDRAGTEAFF. CDR3 DNA: TGCAGCGTTTTCCAGGACAGGGCGGGCACTGAAGCTTTCTTT. The chain combines TRBV29-1 with TRBJ1-1; 8 bases line up with TRBD1. Unmatched junction bases numbered 9, after V lost 5 bases and J lost 4 bases. CDR1 SQVTM and CDR2 ANQGSEA come from the germline V gene. There are 14 residues in the CDR3.